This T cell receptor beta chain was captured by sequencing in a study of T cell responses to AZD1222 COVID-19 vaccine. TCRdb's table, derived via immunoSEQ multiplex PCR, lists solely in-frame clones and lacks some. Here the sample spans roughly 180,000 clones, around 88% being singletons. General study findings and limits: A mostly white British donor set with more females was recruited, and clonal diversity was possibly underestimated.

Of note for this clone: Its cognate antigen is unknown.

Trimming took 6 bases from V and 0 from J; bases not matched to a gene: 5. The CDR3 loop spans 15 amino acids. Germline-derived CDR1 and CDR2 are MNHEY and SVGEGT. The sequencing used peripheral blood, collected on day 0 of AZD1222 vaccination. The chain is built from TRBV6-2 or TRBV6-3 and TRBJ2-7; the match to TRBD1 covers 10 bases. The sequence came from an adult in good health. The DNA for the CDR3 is TGTGCCAGCAGCACTAGGGACAGGGGCTCCTACGAGCAGTACTTC. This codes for CASSTRDRGSYEQYF.